This T cell receptor beta chain came from a study of graft-versus-host responses after intestinal transplantation. Study-wide context: Recipients across the board were started on anti-thymocyte globulin induction, then kept on tacrolimus and steroids for around three years.

For this clone: Its antigen is unknown. The junction differs from germline at one of its ends, possibly a read error.

Notes on the study in general: The marrow of recipients harbored GvH clones, and ileum or blood showed some of them first.

Germline V gene data show CDR1 as MDHEN and CDR2 as SYDVKM. The CDR3 extends over 12 amino acids. Assay: immunoSEQ multiplex PCR; the TCRdb copy retains only in-frame clones and omits some. The profile shows approximately 90,000 clones, roughly 80% of them singletons. The chain combines TRBV28 with TRBJ2-5; 10 bases fit TRBD2. The J call may be faulty, since TRBJ2-7 better matches the DNA end. The specimen comprised unstimulated CD4+ T cells sorted from spleen or lymph node cells, sampled before intestinal transplant. This TCR was sampled from a human donor who received an intestinal transplant. This CDR3 reads CVSGGAYYEQYF. CDR3 coding DNA: TGTGTCAGCGGGGGGGCATACTACGAGCAGTACTTC.